The 8 T cell receptor beta chains listed next were all sequenced from one sample in a study of cytomegalovirus exposure and HLA in healthy donors. With 60 Vbeta and 13 Jbeta primers, the PCR was carried out. Assay used: immunoSEQ multiplex PCR; TCRdb lists only in-frame clones, some missing. The sample has more than 140,000 clones, about four fifths seen once. Material for sequencing was PBMCs. The receptors were sampled from a man aged 18 to 35 in good health and CMV-seropositive.

J is TRBJ1-5 and V is TRBV6-5; D may be TRBD1 (6 bases). The CDR3 runs to 15 residues. The germline CDR1 and CDR2 sequences are MNHEY and SVGAGI. V was cut by 8 bases and J by 1 base, with 15 bases left in between. In DNA, the CDR3 is TGTGCCAGCGGACCAACAGGGATAAGCAATCAGCCCCAGCATTTT. It codes for CASGPTGISNQPQHF.

J is TRBJ2-1 and V is TRBV7-9; maybe TRBD2 (6 bases). The CDR3 spans 15 residues. V dropped 5 bases and J dropped 3 bases, with 14 bases sitting between them. In germline, CDR1 is SEHNR, CDR2 FQNEAQ (reference sequence). The CDR3 protein is CASSPAGTFYNEQFF. As DNA, the CDR3 is TGTGCCAGCAGCCCGGCCGGGACTTTCTACAATGAGCAGTTCTTC.

The chain recombines TRBV10-3 with TRBJ2-7, with TRBD1 as a possible D gene (5 bases). This CDR3 has 13 residues. The germline V gene has CDR1 ENHRY and CDR2 SYGVKD. V was clipped by 4 bases and J by 6 bases, with 13 bases between them. Here the CDR3 DNA reads TGTGCCATCAGTGGTTCCAGGGCCCGCGAGCAGTACTTC. Encoded protein: CAISGSRAREQYF.

A few counts support this clone. The rearrangement uses TRBV6-1 and TRBJ1-5; a possible D gene is TRBD1 (6 bases). Trimming left V 6 bases short and J 2 bases short, with 14 bases between. Germline assignment: CDR1 MNHNS and CDR2 SASEGT. This CDR3 is built from 15 residues. CDR3 nucleotides: TGTGCCAGCAGAGGGGGGGGAGCGGGCAATCAGCCCCAGCATTTT. This codes for CASRGGGAGNQPQHF.

The V gene is TRBV28, the J gene TRBJ2-5; TRBD2 aligns across 9 bases. CDR3 length equals 16 residues. With V trimmed by 2 bases and J by 5 bases, 9 bases remained unmatched. Per germline, CDR1 MDHEN and CDR2 SYDVKM. Here the CDR3 DNA reads TGTGCCAGCAGTTTAGTAGGTAGCGGGAGTCGGGAGACCCAGTACTTC. Its protein product is CASSLVGSGSRETQYF. Drawing the rest from reference TRBV28 and TRBJ2-5, the complete variable domain is DVKVTQSSRYLVKRTGEKVFLECVQDMDHENMFWYRQDPGLGLRLIYFSYDVKMKEKGDIPEGYSVSREKKERFSLILESASTNQTSMYLCASSLVGSGSRETQYFGPGTRLLVL.

The V call is TRBV6-6, the J call TRBJ1-1; maybe TRBD1 (6 bases). The V and J ends lost 4 bases and 3 bases respectively, with 12 bases between them. CDR1 is MNHNY and CDR2 is SVGAGI in the germline V gene (reference sequence). The CDR3 loop spans 14 amino acids. CDR3 sequence reads: CASSSSNRDTEAFF. DNA of the CDR3: TGTGCCAGCAGTTCGTCAAACAGGGACACTGAAGCTTTCTTT.

The chain joins TRBV5-1 to TRBJ2-2, with TRBD1 identical over 7 bases. Germline V gene lookup returns CDR1 SGHRS and CDR2 YFSETQ. The CDR3 runs 16 residues. The V segment lost 5 bases and the J segment 5 bases; nucleotides outside the gene matches: 12. The DNA of the CDR3 is TGCGCCAGCAGACCGACCGGGACAGCGCTTACCGGGGAGCTGTTTTTT. Amino acids: CASRPTGTALTGELFF.

This chain connects TRBV7-9 to TRBJ2-7, with D perhaps matching TRBD1 (6 bases). Deletions cut 8 bases from V and 4 bases from J, with 15 bases between. Looked up from germline, CDR1 is SEHNR and CDR2 is FQNEAQ (reference sequence). This CDR3 spans 13 amino acids. The CDR3 spells CASRRDNLYEQYF. The CDR3 nucleotides are TGTGCCAGCCGACGGGACAACCTATACGAGCAGTACTTC.